The clone carrying this T cell receptor beta chain was counted ten times or more. This entry comes from a study of T cells in Graves' hyperthyroidism and ophthalmopathy. CDR1 ENHRY and CDR2 SYGVKD come from the germline V gene. The CDR3 consists of 14 residues. The ends were cut back, 0 bases at V and 7 bases at J, with 7 bases in the middle. Amplification of TCR beta CDR3 regions used RNA as the template. During a first-round RT-PCR of the TCR CDR3, the HTBI primer set was used. TCRdb re-derived calls from the multiplex PCR reads in MiXCR, one entry per CDR3 protein. The data hold 380,000 or so distinct CDR3 sequences, with approximately 15% observed a single time. Used for diagnoses were clinical symptoms, serum thyroxine and TRAb, thyroid ultrasound and orbital computed tomography. First hyperthyroidism diagnosis is when the blood sample was obtained, before any ophthalmopathy symptoms.

This TCR was recovered from a man aged 25 to 45 with Graves' hyperthyroidism that later progressed to Graves' ophthalmopathy. The specimen was blood. V is TRBV10-3 and J is TRBJ1-6; no reliable D call. The CDR3 sequence: CAISESSGNSPLHF. CDR3 DNA sequence: TGTGCCATCAGTGAGTCTTCTGGAAATTCACCCCTCCACTTT.